This T cell receptor (beta chain) was sequenced for a study of T cell responses to AZD1222 COVID-19 vaccine. Study-wide points: Donors, mostly white British, included more females; clonal diversity was possibly underestimated. When two AZD1222 doses had been given, Spike-specific TCR breadth and depth rose. Seropositive AZD1222 recipients at baseline numbered only five or six. After the peak T cell response, and only then, were repertoires sampled.

This clone was seen once. Its target is unknown. The CDR3 spans 16 residues. CDR1 SNHLY and CDR2 FYNNEI come from the germline V gene. J was trimmed by 3 bases and V by 1 base; bases with no gene match: 7. The data were produced by immunoSEQ multiplex PCR, yet TCRdb's version contains in-frame clones alone and is incomplete. The sample holds 70,000 or so clones, about three quarters seen once. The sample was peripheral blood, taken on day 0 of AZD1222 vaccination. The receptor's source is an adult in good health. The V call is TRBV2, the J call TRBJ2-5; TRBD2 aligns across 8 bases. The CDR3 bases are TGTGCCAGCAGTGAAGACCCGGGACTAGGGAAAGAGACCCAGTACTTC. Translated, it gives CASSEDPGLGKETQYF.